The clone carrying this T cell receptor beta chain was seen many times. No antigen is known for it. Sorting selected naive CD8 T cells with a CD8+CD4-CCR7+CD45RA+ phenotype. The V gene's germline CDR1 is MDHEN and CDR2 SYDVKM. With 6 bases clipped from V and 4 bases from J, the junction kept 15 bases outside the gene matches. The CDR3 covers 17 residues. These data come from a study of molecular identifiers for immune sequencing clone quantification. TCRdb reprocessed the PCR reads with MiXCR, giving one entry per CDR3 protein. The sample lists 600,000 to 650,000 distinct CDR3 sequences, around 20% occurring once. Whole-study results and caveats: Spiked Jurkat TCR RNA originating from one cell could reportedly be identified amid approximately 950,000 naive cells.

The material sequenced was naive CD8+ T cells from blood, with Jurkat cell RNA spiked in. The subset was: FACS-sorted CD8+CD4-CCR7+CD45RA+ naive T cells. The source is a human donor in good health. Some libraries in this study had Jurkat cell RNA spiked in. V gene TRBV28 combines with J gene TRBJ2-3; 8 bases fit TRBD2. In nucleotides, the CDR3 is TGTGCCAGCAGCGCCAGGCGGGAGCGGGAGTGGGCAGATACGCAGTATTTT. Residues: CASSARREREWADTQYF.